The 2 T cell receptor beta chains listed next were all sequenced from one sample in a study of cytomegalovirus exposure and HLA in healthy donors (dated by TCRdb to the late 2010s). Library preparation employed the immunoSEQ multiplex PCR assay. A mixture of 60 forward primers for TCR Vbeta segments and 13 reverse primers for TCR Jbeta segments was used in the multiplex PCR. The table was pulled from immuneACCESS by TCRdb, which kept in-frame rearrangements only. Such tables lose some clones; where checked, under half of the loss comes from unresolved V genes, and the rest has no known cause. The sample contains around 170,000 clones, around 80% of them found a single time. The ten top clones hold more than 1.1% of the sample. Sequenced: PBMCs. These receptors were collected from a girl aged 10 to 17 in good health and CMV-seropositive.

V is TRBV27 and J is TRBJ1-1; 11 bases fit TRBD1. Trimming removed 3 bases from V and 10 bases from J; junction bases left unmatched: 4. The CDR3 has 13 residues. CDR1 is MNHEY and CDR2 is SMNVEV in the germline V gene (reference sequence). The DNA for the CDR3 is TGTGCCAGCAGTTTGGACAGGGGGCGCCTAGCTTTCTTT. Translating it yields CASSLDRGRLAFF.

V usage is TRBV15 and J usage is TRBJ2-1; possible D gene TRBD1, 6 bases. The CDR3 is 15 residues long. CDR1 is LNHNV, CDR2 YYDKDF, per germline (reference sequence). Trimming cost V 6 bases and J 2 bases, with 14 bases left between them. In nucleotides, the CDR3 is TGTGCCACCAGTTCCGGGACACTCCCCTACAATGAGCAGTTCTTC. It translates to CATSSGTLPYNEQFF.